This T cell receptor beta chain was identified during a study of shared clonotypes between healthy human individuals. General study findings and limits: Naive subsets typically showed greater estimated richness than memory subsets.

Measured with immunoSEQ multiplex PCR; TCRdb has only the in-frame clones, and not every one. The data contain approximately 320,000 clones, around 74% of them singletons. Remarks on this clone: The target antigen is unknown.

Unmatched junction bases numbered 5, after V lost 3 bases and J lost 4 bases. The CDR3 is made up of 14 amino acids. Per the germline V gene, CDR1 is SGHVS and CDR2 is FNYEAQ. The sequenced sample was memory CD4+ T cells sorted from blood. The subset denotes: CD45RA-negative fraction. This TCR derives from a man in his thirties or forties in good health. V and J are TRBV7-6 and TRBJ2-7, with 8 bases that match TRBD1. In DNA form, the CDR3 reads TGTGCCAGCAGCTTTATACAGGGGGAATACGAGCAGTACTTC. Protein: CASSFIQGEYEQYF. The variable domain in full, completed from reference TRBV7-6 and TRBJ2-7, reads GAGVSQSPRYKVTKRGQDVALRCDPISGHVSLYWYRQALGQGPEFLTYFNYEAQQDKSGLPNDRFSAERPEGSISTLTIQRTEQRDSAMYRCASSFIQGEYEQYFGPGTRLTVT.